This record looks at one T cell receptor beta chain sequence and its context. Its cognate antigen has yet to be identified. Base-call qualities are not available, and no considerably larger clone is one nucleotide away. This sample was taken from a study of shared clonotypes between healthy human individuals (dated by TCRdb to 2019 to 2021). About the investigation overall: The cohort included three men and two women between 18 and 49 years of age. For each donor, CD4 naive and CD4 memory were each run on three plates, CD8 naive on two plates, and CD8 memory on one plate. The study deeply sequenced blood TCR repertoires of five healthy adults to estimate repertoire size and the extent of clonotype sharing between individuals. Different laboratories and diverse techniques were used to prepare libraries and sequence TCR repertoires, to increase sequencing depth and limit assay-specific biases. Each donor's leukapheresis produced roughly between about 0.9 and 9.5 billion PBMCs. Study-level results and caveats: Compared with non-shared clonotypes, clonotypes shared by all four sorted-subset donors had higher generation probabilities. Sharing across a handful of donors was observed for 4.5% to 6.5% of naive CD4, 3.5% of naive CD8, about 2.5% of memory CD4, and roughly 0.4% of memory CD8 clonotypes. Naive subsets generally had larger estimated clonotype richness than memory subsets. Rarefaction of sorted-subset datasets indicated incomplete sequencing despite the large sequencing depth. Only blood was sampled, and tissue TCR repertoires likely differ from those in blood. Pairwise subsampling indicated that sequencing depth was expected to affect the degree of clonotype sharing among donors. Because the study included only a small number of donors, the genetic and exposure-history diversity represented was limited.

TCR CDR3 regions were amplified from genomic DNA by multiplex PCR using the deep immunoSEQ assay. Extracted genomic DNA from each cell subset was distributed evenly across all wells of several immunoSEQ 96-well plates, and each plate was treated as a replicate. Each replicate PCR for sorted subsets received about 200 ng genomic DNA, equal to tens of thousands of T cell genomes. Purified libraries were measured with a Qubit 3.0 fluorometer, size-checked on a Bioanalyzer 2100, and measured again with the KAPA Library Quantification kit. Every immunoSEQ 96-well plate was sequenced on a dedicated single-read 150-cycle Illumina NextSeq 550 flow cell. As for the original processing: Because the immunoSEQ output held only junctional sequences and lacked quality scores, the filtering could not match the filtering applied to full-length reads. Sequences were annotated with PyIR, a Python wrapper for IgBLAST v1.9, and V/J genes and CDR3 were assigned using IMGT germline references. Reads were removed for weak V/J assignments (E-value above 1e-6), missing CDR3, stop codons, out-of-frame junctions, or ambiguous translated residues. V3J clonotypes were defined as sequences sharing an identical inferred V gene, J gene, and CDR3 amino acid sequence. Percentage overlap between repertoires was computed as shared unique clonotypes divided by the size of the smaller repertoire. RTK rarefaction, the Chao1 estimator, and Recon v2.1 estimates of unobserved clonotypes were used to assess repertoire richness. Generation probabilities for all TCRbeta clonotypes obtained by the gDNA method from several donors were computed using OLGA. TCRdb took over this immuneACCESS table, retaining in-frame rearrangements with V and J assigned. Such tables are incomplete; in checked studies, under half of the missing clones stem from an unresolved V gene, and the remainder is unexplained. Clone size and V and J calls were adopted from that table, with D and trimming inferred from the DNA. Across this sample there are around 610,000 clones, with 95% to 97% seen only once. The ten largest clones capture about 0.12% of the sample.

For the CD8 naive samples, CD45RO-negative cells were positively selected for CCR7, yielding a CD45RA+CCR7+ population from which TemRA cells were excluded. Donors were healthy HIV-negative adults with no recently reported acute infections or vaccinations. Every donor was a Caucasian adult living in Nashville, Tennessee, USA. Blood was collected by leukapheresis, and PBMCs were isolated by Ficoll-Histopaque density gradient centrifugation and then cryopreserved in liquid nitrogen vapor phase. Analytical flow cytometry was used to check the purity and quantity of every magnetically sorted T cell population. Genomic DNA was isolated from every sorted fraction and measured by UV absorbance on a Nanodrop 2000c. V is reduced by 3 bases and J by 2 bases, leaving a spacing of 15 bases between them. The germline V gene encodes CDR1 SQVTM and CDR2 ANQGSEA. Its CDR3 holds 15 amino acids, cysteine through phenylalanine. The entry retains the CDR3 DNA only, 45 bases that are in frame from base 1.

Recombination joined TRBV29-1 with TRBJ2-3; the D gene is perhaps TRBD2, on 6 matching bases. The receptor comes from a woman in her twenties or thirties in good health. The sequencing sample was made of naive CD8+ T cells sorted from blood. The cell subset or site label corresponds to: CD45RA+CCR7+. The nucleotides are TGCAGCGTTGAGGGCGGGGCATTGGACACAGATACGCAGTATTTT. Its protein is CSVEGGALDTDTQYF.